This T cell receptor (beta chain) came from a study of CD8+CD57+ T cells in acquired aplastic anemia. The overall study: DNA recovered from sorted CD4+ and CD8+ cells had a mean of about 3 ug.

In its sample, this clonotype was seen many times. What it binds is not known. The patients chosen for sequencing had shown expansion of CD8+CD57+ cells (detected by flow cytometry). The CDR3 runs to 15 residues. Per the germline V gene, CDR1 is LNHDA and CDR2 is SQIVND (reference sequence). Trimming took 3 bases from V and 3 from J; bases not matched to a gene: 1. General study points: Patients and controls turned out to have 25 to 30 CD8+ CDR3 sequences in common.

The TCR beta profiling, which covered VDJ combination and CDR3 sequence, was carried out using genomic DNA as the template. TCRdb passed the reads through MiXCR, listing each CDR3 protein once. The sample includes about 200,000 distinct CDR3 sequences, less than 75% of them seen just once. This receptor was taken from a human donor with aplastic anemia. V gene TRBV19 combines with J gene TRBJ2-3; 12 nucleotides agree with TRBD1. Sequenced: sorted CD4+, CD8+, or CD8+CD57+ T cells (not recorded which) from PBMCs. CDR3 loop: CASSMGQGATDTQYF. CDR3 coding DNA: TGTGCCAGTAGTATGGGACAGGGGGCGACAGATACGCAGTATTTT.